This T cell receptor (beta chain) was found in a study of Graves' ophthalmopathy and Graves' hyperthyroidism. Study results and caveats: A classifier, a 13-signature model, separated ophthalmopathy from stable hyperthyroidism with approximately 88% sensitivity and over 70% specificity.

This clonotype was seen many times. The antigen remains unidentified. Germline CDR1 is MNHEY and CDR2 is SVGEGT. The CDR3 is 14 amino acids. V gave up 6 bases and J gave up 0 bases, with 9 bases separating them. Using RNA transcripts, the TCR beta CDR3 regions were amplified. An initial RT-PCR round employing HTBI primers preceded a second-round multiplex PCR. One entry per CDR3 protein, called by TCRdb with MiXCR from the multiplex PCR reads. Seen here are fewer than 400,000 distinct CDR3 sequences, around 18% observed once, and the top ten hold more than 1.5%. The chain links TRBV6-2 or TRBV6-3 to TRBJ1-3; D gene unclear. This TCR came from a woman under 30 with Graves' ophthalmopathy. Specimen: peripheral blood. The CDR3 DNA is TGTGCCAGCAGCCCCCCCGCCTCTGGAAACACCATATATTTT. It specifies CASSPPASGNTIYF.